The 10 T cell receptor beta chains below all came from one sample that was sequenced in a study of blood T cells in healthy people across ages. It was with a sample-barcoded 5' primer and a J-beta primer mix that a second PCR of about 7 to 12 cycles was run. MiXCR was run by TCRdb on the 5' RACE reads, yielding one entry per CDR3 protein. The sample carries 730,000 or so distinct CDR3 sequences, around 41% recorded once. Sequenced material: blood. These receptors came from a man at least 80 years old in good health.

This clonotype was seen only a few times. The rearrangement links TRBV9 to TRBJ1-6, with 7 bases matching TRBD1. Germline-derived CDR1 and CDR2 are SGDLS and YYNGEE. The CDR3 runs 15 residues. V dropped 3 bases and J dropped 8; count of bases not matched to a gene: 8. The CDR3 loop reads CASSGVRGLDSPLHF. The CDR3 DNA is TGTGCCAGCAGCGGTGTGAGGGGGCTCGATTCACCCCTCCACTTT. Filled out from reference TRBV9 and TRBJ1-6, the complete variable domain reads DSGVTQTPKHLITATGQRVTLRCSPRSGDLSVYWYQQSLDQGLQFLIQYYNGEERAKGNILERFSAQQFPDLHSELNLSSLELGDSALYFCASSGVRGLDSPLHFGNGTRLTVT.

This rearrangement joins TRBV27 to TRBJ1-1, with TRBD1 identical over 9 bases. The CDR3 is 15 residues long. With V trimmed by 5 bases and J by 6 bases, 10 bases remained unmatched. Germline CDR1 is MNHEY and CDR2 is SMNVEV (reference sequence). The CDR3, as DNA: TGTGCCAGCAGTCCCCCGAACAGGGGGCCGTCTGAAGCTTTCTTT. This sequence encodes CASSPPNRGPSEAFF.

This sequence joins TRBV6-1 and TRBJ1-3; unclear D gene. CDR3 length: 17 amino acids. CDR1 and CDR2 from the germline V gene are MNHNS and SASEGT. Trimming cost V 5 bases and J 4 bases, with 21 bases left between them. The CDR3 protein is CASSPRGFRAGGNTIYF. In nucleotides, the CDR3 is TGTGCCAGCAGTCCCCGTGGGTTTAGGGCGGGAGGAAACACCATATATTTT.

This rearrangement joins TRBV7-2 to TRBJ2-3; possible D gene TRBD1, 6 bases. Per germline, CDR1 SGHTA and CDR2 FQGNSA. This CDR3 is built from 13 residues. V lost 4 bases to trimming and J lost 1 base, with 6 bases between them. DNA for the CDR3: TGTGCCAGCAGCTGGACAGGCACAGATACGCAGTATTTT. Translation gives CASSWTGTDTQYF.

The V and J genes are TRBV19 and TRBJ2-7, with TRBD2 as a possible D gene (6 bases). This CDR3 has 17 amino acids. Between the trimmed V and J ends, which lost 4 bases and 3 bases, there was a span of 22 bases. In germline, CDR1 is LNHDA, CDR2 SQIVND (reference sequence). The CDR3 coding sequence is TGTGCCAGTAGTAGGAGTGGAACGGGAGAGGGATACTACGAGCAGTACTTC. Amino acid sequence: CASSRSGTGEGYYEQYF.

The chain is built from TRBV5-4 and TRBJ2-7, with D perhaps matching TRBD1 (6 bases). CDR1 SGHNT and CDR2 YYREEE come from the germline V gene (reference sequence). V shed 0 bases and J shed 0 bases, with 16 bases lying between them. This CDR3 spans 17 amino acids. CDR3 in DNA: TGTGCCAGCAGCTTGGCCCCATCCGACAGGCCCTCCTACGAGCAGTACTTC. It codes for CASSLAPSDRPSYEQYF.

The chain carries TRBV9 and TRBJ1-1, with 7 positions matching TRBD1. Looked up from germline, CDR1 is SGDLS and CDR2 is YYNGEE. J gave up 5 bases and V 2 bases, and 15 bases lay outside the gene matches. CDR3 length equals 17 residues. This chain's CDR3 is CASSVLGTEIGKTEAFF. CDR3 in DNA: TGTGCCAGCAGCGTCTTAGGGACAGAAATTGGGAAAACTGAAGCTTTCTTT.

In its sample, this clonotype was seen a few times. The chain couples TRBV11-2 to TRBJ2-4; maybe TRBD2 (6 bases). CDR3 length equals 15 residues. V shed 3 bases and J shed 2 bases, with 11 bases lying between them. The germline V gene encodes CDR1 SGHAT and CDR2 FQNNGV. CDR3 protein: CASSLREDPKNIQYF. In nucleotides, the CDR3 is TGTGCCAGCAGCTTGAGGGAGGACCCCAAAAACATTCAGTACTTC.

This clonotype was detected a few times. The CDR3 region has the DNA TGTGCCAGCAGGGCCGGGACCTCTGGGGCCAACGTCCTGACTTTC. It encodes CASRAGTSGANVLTF. This chain joins TRBV6-1 and TRBJ2-6; D is tentatively TRBD1 or TRBD2 (5 bases each). The CDR3 sequence is 15 residues long. V was trimmed by 6 bases and J by 0 bases, leaving 9 bases between them. The V gene's germline CDR1 is MNHNS and CDR2 SASEGT.

This clonotype showed up just a few times. This chain joins TRBV12-3 or TRBV12-4 and TRBJ2-2; tentative D call: TRBD1 (5 bases). With 5 bases removed from V and 4 bases from J, the gap between germline ends came to 14 bases. This CDR3 spans 15 amino acids. Here the CDR3 DNA reads TGTGCCAGCAGTCTTCTCAGACAGAGCACCGGGGAGCTGTTTTTT. Its protein product is CASSLLRQSTGELFF.